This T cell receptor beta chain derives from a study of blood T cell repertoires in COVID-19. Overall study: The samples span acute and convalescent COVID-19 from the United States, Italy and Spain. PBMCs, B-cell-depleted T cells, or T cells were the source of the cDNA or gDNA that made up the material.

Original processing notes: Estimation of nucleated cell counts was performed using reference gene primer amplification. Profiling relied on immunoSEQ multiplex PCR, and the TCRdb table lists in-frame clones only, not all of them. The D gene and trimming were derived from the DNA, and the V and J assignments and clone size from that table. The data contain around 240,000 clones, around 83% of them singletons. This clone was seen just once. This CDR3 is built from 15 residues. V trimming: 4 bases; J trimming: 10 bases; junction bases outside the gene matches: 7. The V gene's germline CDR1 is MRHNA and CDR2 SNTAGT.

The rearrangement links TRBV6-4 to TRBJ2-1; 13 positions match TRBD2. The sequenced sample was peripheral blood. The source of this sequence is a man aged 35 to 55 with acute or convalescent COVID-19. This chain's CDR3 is CASSGTSGGASEQFF. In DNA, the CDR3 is TGTGCCAGCAGTGGCACTAGCGGGGGGGCCTCCGAGCAGTTCTTC.